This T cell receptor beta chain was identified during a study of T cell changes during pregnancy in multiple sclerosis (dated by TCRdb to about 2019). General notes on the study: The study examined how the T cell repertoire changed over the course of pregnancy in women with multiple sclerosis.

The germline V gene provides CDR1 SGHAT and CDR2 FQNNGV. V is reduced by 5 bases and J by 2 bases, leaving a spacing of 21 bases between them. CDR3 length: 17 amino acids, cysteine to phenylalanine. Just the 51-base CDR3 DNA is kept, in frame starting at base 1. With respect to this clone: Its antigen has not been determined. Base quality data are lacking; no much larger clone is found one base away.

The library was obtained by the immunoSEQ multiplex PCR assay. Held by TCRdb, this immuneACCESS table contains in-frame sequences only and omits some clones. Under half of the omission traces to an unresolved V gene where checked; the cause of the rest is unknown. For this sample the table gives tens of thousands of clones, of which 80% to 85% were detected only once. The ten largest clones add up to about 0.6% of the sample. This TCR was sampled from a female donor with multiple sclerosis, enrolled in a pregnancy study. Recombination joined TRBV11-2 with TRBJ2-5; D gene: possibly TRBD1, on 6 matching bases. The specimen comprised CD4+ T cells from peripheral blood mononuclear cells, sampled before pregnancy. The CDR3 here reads CASSPTDWTVTQETQYF. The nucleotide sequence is TGTGCCAGCAGCCCAACCGACTGGACAGTAACACAAGAGACCCAGTACTTC.